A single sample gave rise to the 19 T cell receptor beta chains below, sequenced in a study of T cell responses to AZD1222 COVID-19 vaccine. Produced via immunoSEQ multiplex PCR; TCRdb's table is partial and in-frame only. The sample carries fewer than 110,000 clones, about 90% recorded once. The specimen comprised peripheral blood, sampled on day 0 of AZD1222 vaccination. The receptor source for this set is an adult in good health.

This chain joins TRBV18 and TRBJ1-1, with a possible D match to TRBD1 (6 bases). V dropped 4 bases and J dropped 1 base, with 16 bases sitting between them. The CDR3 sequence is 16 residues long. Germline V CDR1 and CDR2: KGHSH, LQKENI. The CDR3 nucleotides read TGTGCCAGCTCACTGGACCAAGGGGGGACGAACACTGAAGCTTTCTTT. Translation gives CASSLDQGGTNTEAFF.

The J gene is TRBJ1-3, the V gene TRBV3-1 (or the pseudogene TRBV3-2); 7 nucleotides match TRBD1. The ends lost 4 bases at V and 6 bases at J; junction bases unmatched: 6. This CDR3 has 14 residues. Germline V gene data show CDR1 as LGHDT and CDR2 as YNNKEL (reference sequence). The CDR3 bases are TGTGCCAGCAGCCGAAGACAGGGTAAAAACACCATATATTTT. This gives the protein CASSRRQGKNTIYF.

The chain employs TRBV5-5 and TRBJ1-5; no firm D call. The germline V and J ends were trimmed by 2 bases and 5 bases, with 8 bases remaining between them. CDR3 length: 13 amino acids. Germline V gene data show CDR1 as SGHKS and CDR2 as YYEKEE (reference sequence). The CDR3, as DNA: TGTGCCAGCAGCTTTTCTACCGATCAGCCCCAGCATTTT. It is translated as CASSFSTDQPQHF.

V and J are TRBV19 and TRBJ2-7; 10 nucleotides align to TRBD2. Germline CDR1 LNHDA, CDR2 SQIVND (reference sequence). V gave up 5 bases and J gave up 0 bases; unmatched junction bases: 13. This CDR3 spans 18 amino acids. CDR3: CASSPGASGGRSSYEQYF. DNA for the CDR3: TGTGCCAGTAGTCCTGGGGCTAGCGGGGGCCGTAGCTCCTACGAGCAGTACTTC.

CDR3 bases: TGTGCCAGCAGTTTATCAGGAGGTACCTACGAGCAGTACTTC. It codes for CASSLSGGTYEQYF. The chain is built from TRBV28 and TRBJ2-7; the D gene is possibly TRBD2 (5 bases). The ends were cut back, 1 base at V and 2 bases at J, with 9 bases in the middle. Germline V gives CDR1 MDHEN, CDR2 SYDVKM. The CDR3 loop spans 14 amino acids. Using reference TRBV28 and TRBJ2-7 for the parts outside the CDR3, the full variable domain is DVKVTQSSRYLVKRTGEKVFLECVQDMDHENMFWYRQDPGLGLRLIYFSYDVKMKEKGDIPEGYSVSREKKERFSLILESASTNQTSMYLCASSLSGGTYEQYFGPGTRLTVT.

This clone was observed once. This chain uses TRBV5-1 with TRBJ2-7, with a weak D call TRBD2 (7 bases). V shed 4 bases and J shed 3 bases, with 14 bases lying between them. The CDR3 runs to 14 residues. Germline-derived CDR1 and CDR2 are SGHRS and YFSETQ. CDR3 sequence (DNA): TGCGCCAGCAGCCCCCGGGGGGCGCACTACGAGCAGTACTTC. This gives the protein CASSPRGAHYEQYF.

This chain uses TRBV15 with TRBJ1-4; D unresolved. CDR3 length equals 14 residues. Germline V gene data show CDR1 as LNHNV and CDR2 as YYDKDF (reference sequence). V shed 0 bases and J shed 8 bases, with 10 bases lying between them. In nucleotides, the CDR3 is TGTGCCACCAGCAGAGATATGAGTGTAGAAAAACTGTTTTTT. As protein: CATSRDMSVEKLFF.

CDR3 residues: CASSLEDRGYGANVLTF. The CDR3 DNA follows: TGTGCCAGCAGCTTAGAGGACAGGGGGTACGGGGCCAACGTCCTGACTTTC. The chain combines TRBV7-9 with TRBJ2-6; TRBD1 matches 10 bases. The CDR3 is 17 residues long. V was clipped by 1 base and J by 4 bases; unmatched bases: 4. The germline V gene has CDR1 SEHNR and CDR2 FQNEAQ (reference sequence).

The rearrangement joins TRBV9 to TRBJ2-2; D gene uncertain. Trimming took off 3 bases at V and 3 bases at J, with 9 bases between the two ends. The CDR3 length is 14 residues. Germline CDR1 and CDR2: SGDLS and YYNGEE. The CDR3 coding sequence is TGTGCCAGCAGCGGACGACTCGACACCGGGGAGCTGTTTTTT. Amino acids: CASSGRLDTGELFF.

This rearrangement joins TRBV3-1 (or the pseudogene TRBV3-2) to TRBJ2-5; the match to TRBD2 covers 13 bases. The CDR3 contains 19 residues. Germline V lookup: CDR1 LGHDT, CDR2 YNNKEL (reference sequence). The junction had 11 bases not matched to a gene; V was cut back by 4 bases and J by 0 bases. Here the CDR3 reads CASSPFPGLAGAYQETQYF. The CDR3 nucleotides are TGTGCCAGCAGCCCTTTCCCCGGACTAGCGGGAGCTTACCAAGAGACCCAGTACTTC.

The CDR3 region is CASSYSNGQDSSYNSPLHF. DNA of the CDR3: TGTGCCAGCAGTTACTCAAACGGACAGGACAGCTCCTATAATTCACCCCTCCACTTT. The chain has TRBV6-2 or TRBV6-3 and TRBJ1-6, with 7 bases identical to TRBD1. The CDR3 sequence is 19 residues long. Germline assignment: CDR1 MNHEY and CDR2 SVGEGT. Trimming at V came to 0 bases and at J to 0 bases, leaving 8 bases not matched to a gene.

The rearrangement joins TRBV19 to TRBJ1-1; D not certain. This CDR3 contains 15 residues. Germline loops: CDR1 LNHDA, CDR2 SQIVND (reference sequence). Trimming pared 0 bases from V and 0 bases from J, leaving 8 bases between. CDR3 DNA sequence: TGTGCCAGTAGTATAGATGGCAAGGTGAACACTGAAGCTTTCTTT. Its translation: CASSIDGKVNTEAFF.

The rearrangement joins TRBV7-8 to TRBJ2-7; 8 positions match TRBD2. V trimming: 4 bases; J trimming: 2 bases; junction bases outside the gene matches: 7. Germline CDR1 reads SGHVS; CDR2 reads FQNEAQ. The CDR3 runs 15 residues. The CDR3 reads CASSSRGGITYEQYF. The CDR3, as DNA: TGTGCCAGCAGCTCCCGCGGGGGGATAACCTACGAGCAGTACTTC.

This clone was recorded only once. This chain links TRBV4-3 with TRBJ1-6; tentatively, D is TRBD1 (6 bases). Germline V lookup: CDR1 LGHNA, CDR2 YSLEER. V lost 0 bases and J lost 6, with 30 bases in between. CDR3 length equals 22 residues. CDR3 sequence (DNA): TGCGCCAGCAGCCAAGATCTGAGTATGGCAGGGGCTACTATTGGGTTTAATTCACCCCTCCACTTT. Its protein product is CASSQDLSMAGATIGFNSPLHF.

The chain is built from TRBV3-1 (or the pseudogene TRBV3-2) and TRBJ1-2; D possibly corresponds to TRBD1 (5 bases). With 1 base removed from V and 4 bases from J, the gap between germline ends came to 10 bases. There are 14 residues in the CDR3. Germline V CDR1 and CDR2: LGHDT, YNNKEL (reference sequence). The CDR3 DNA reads TGTGCCAGCAGCCAAGGTATGGGGGTCTATGGCTACACCTTC. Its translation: CASSQGMGVYGYTF.

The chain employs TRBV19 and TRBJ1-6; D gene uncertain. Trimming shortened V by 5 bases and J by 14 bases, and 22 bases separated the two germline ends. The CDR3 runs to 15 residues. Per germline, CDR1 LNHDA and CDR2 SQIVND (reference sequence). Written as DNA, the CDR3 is TGTGCCAGTAGTGCAAGTTCCTCGGGGTTGTCCGCCCTCCACTTT. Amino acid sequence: CASSASSSGLSALHF.

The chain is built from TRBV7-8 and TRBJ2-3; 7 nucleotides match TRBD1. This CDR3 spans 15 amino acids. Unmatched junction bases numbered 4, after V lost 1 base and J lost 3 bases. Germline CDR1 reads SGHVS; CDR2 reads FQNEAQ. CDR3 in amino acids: CASSLEIQGTDTQYF. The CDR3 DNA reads TGTGCCAGCAGCTTAGAAATACAGGGGACAGATACGCAGTATTTT.

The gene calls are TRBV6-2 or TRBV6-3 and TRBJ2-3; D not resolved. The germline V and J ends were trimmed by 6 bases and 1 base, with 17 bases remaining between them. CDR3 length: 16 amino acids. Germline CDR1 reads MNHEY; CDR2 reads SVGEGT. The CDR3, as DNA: TGTGCCAGCAGCCCCGCCGACCCCCGTGGCACAGATACGCAGTATTTT. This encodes CASSPADPRGTDTQYF.

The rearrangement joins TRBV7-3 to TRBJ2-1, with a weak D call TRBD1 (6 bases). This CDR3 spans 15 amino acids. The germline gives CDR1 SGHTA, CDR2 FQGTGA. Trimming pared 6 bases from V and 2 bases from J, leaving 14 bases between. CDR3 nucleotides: TGTGCCAGCAGTTTCCGAGAGGGGGCCTACAATGAGCAGTTCTTC. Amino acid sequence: CASSFREGAYNEQFF.